This TCR beta chain derives from a study of beta chain features in type 1 diabetes. General observations from the study: In every one of the four CD4+ subsets, TCRB CDR3s were moderately but significantly shorter in Type 1 diabetes patients.

Points on this clone: Its target is not known.

Purities over 95% were achieved in all sorted populations. Investigators reverse transcribed all isolated RNA, so they sequenced expressed TCRB transcripts. The repertoire was sequenced with immunoSEQ multiplex PCR; TCRdb's copy has only in-frame clones and lacks some. The data show roughly 38,000 clones, approximately 61% seen once. Sequencing input: Tregs from blood. The origin of this receptor is a man between 25 and 39 years old with type 1 diabetes. Some clones in this sample may be carry-over from other donors' samples.

Here the CDR3 DNA reads TGTGCCAGCAGTTTCAAGACAGGGCCTCGCAATCAGCCCCAGCATTTT. It codes for CASSFKTGPRNQPQHF. V gene TRBV28 combines with J gene TRBJ1-5; TRBD1 aligns across 7 bases. The CDR3 contains 16 residues. In germline, CDR1 is MDHEN, CDR2 SYDVKM. The junction had 7 bases not matched to a gene; V was cut back by 3 bases and J by 2 bases.